The source of this TCR beta chain is a study of OX40 agonist ivuxolimab in advanced cancers. Samples were taken at baseline and on day 1 of cycles 4 and 7. Trimming pared 0 bases from V and 6 bases from J, leaving 10 bases between. The CDR3 has 14 amino acids. Germline CDR1 is SGHRS and CDR2 is YFSETQ. The table came from immunoSEQ multiplex PCR; TCRdb's copy has only in-frame clones and leaves some out. The repertoire holds about 64,000 clones, 80% seen once, with 1.2% in the top ten. V and J are TRBV5-1 and TRBJ2-1; maybe TRBD2 (5 bases). This receptor was obtained from an adult with an advanced solid tumor such as melanoma, head and neck, liver or kidney cancer. Sequences were derived from CD4+ or CD8+ T cells sorted from blood, sampled in a trial of the OX40 agonist ivuxolimab. The CDR3, as DNA: TGCGCCAGCAGCTTGGGAGGGTGGGCCAATGAGCAGTTCTTC. Translating it yields CASSLGGWANEQFF.